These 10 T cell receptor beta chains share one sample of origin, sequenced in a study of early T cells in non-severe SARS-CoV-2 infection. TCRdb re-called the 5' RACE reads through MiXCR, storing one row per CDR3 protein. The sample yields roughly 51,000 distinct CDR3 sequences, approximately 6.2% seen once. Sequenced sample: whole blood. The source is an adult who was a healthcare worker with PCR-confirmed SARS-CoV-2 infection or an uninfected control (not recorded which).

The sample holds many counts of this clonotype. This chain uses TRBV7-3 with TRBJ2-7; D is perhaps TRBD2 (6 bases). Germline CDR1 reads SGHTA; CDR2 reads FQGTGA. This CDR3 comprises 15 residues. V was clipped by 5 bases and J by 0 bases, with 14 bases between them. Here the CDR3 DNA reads TGTGCCAGCAGCCCCCTGCCGGGACTCTCCTACGAGCAGTACTTC. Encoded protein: CASSPLPGLSYEQYF.

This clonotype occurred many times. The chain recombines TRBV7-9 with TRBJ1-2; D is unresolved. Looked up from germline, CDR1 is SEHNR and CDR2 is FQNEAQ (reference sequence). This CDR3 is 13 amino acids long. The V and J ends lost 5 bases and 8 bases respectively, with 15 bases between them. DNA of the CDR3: TGTGCCAGCAGCCTACAGAGTAAATTCGGCTACACCTTC. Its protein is CASSLQSKFGYTF.

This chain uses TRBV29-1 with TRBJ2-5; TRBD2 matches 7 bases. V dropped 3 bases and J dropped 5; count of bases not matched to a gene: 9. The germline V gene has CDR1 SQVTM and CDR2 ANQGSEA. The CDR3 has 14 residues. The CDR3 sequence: CSVDSLPGGETQYF. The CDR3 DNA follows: TGCAGCGTTGATAGTTTACCGGGGGGTGAGACCCAGTACTTC.

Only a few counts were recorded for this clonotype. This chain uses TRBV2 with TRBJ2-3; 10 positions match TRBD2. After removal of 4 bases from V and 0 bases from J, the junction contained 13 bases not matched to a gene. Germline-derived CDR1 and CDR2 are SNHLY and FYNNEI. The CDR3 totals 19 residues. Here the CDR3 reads CASSGPGERGGPSTDTQYF. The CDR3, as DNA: TGTGCCAGCAGTGGCCCCGGGGAGCGGGGGGGACCAAGCACAGATACGCAGTATTTT.

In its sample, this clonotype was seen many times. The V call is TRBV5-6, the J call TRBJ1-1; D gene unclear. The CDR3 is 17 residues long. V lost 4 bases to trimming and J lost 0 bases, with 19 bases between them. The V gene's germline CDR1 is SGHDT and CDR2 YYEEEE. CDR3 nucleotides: TGTGCCAGCAGCCCGCTAAGGTCAGGAGGTTTGAACACTGAAGCTTTCTTT. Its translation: CASSPLRSGGLNTEAFF.

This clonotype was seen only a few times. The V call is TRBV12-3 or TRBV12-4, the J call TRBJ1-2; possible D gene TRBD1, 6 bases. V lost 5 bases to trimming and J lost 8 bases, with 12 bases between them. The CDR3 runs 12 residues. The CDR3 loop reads CASSPQGSGYTF. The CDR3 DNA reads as TGTGCCAGCAGTCCGCAGGGGAGCGGCTACACCTTC.

For the CDR3, the DNA is TGCGCCAGCAGGCTTACAGGGGGCTTCGACGAGCAGTACTTC. As protein: CASRLTGGFDEQYF. The chain combines TRBV10-2 with TRBJ2-7; 9 bases are shared with TRBD1. This CDR3 spans 14 amino acids. Trimming removed 6 bases from V and 5 bases from J; junction bases left unmatched: 8. The germline V gene encodes CDR1 WSHSY and CDR2 SAAADI.

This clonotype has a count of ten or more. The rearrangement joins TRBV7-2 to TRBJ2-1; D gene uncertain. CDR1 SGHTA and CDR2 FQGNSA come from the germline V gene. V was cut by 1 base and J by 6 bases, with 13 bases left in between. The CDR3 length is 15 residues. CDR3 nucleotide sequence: TGTGCCAGCAGCTTAGTTTGGGAACCGGCCAATGAGCAGTTCTTC. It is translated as CASSLVWEPANEQFF.

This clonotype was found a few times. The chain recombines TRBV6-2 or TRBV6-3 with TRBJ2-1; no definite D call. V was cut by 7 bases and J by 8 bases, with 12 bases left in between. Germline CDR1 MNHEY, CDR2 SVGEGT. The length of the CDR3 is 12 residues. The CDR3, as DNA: TGTGCCAGCATCGGTTCGGACGATGAGCAGTTCTTC. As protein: CASIGSDDEQFF.

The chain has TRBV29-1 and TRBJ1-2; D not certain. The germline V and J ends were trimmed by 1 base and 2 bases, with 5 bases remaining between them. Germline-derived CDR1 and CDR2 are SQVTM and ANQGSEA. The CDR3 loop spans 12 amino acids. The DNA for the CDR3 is TGCAGCGTTGAAGGGCCCAACTATGGCTACACCTTC. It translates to CSVEGPNYGYTF.